This TCR beta chain appears in the sequencing data of a study of Ad26.COV2.S vaccination and SARS-CoV-2 variants. The CDR3 is made up of 15 amino acids. The junction had 4 bases not matched to a gene; V was cut back by 1 base and J by 4 bases. The V gene's germline CDR1 is LGHDT and CDR2 YNNKEL (reference sequence). Points from the study as a whole: Similar non-spike TCR breadth was seen in vaccine and placebo recipients. The authors reported substantial breadth in spike-specific CD8+ and CD4+ T cell responses after vaccination. There was a possibility that the TCR breadth and depth analyses underestimated total T cell responses. People who got the vaccine had more spike-specific TCR breadth than people who got placebo.

Regarding this clone: Its specificity is unknown.

Clones were read by immunoSEQ multiplex PCR, and TCRdb kept only the in-frame ones, dropping some. The sample carries some 180,000 clones, approximately 90% recorded once. This specimen consisted of peripheral blood, obtained after recovery from COVID-19. The chain employs TRBV3-1 (or the pseudogene TRBV3-2) and TRBJ1-2; TRBD1 aligns across 9 bases. This TCR was recovered from a human donor who had recovered from COVID-19. The CDR3 here is CASSQGQGGFYGYTF. CDR3 nucleotides: TGTGCCAGCAGCCAAGGACAGGGGGGATTCTATGGCTACACCTTC.